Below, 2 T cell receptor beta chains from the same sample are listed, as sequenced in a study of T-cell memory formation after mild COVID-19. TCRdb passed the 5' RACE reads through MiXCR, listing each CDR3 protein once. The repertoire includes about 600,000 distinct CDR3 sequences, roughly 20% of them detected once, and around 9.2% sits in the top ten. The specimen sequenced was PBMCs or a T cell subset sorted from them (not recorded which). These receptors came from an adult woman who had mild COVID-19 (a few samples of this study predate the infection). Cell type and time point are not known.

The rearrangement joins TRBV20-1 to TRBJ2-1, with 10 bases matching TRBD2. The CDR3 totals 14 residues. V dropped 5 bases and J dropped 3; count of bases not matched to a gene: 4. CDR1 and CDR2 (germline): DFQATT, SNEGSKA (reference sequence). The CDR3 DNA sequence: TGCAGTGCTCCCGGACTAGCGGTCTACAATGAGCAGTTCTTC. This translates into CSAPGLAVYNEQFF.

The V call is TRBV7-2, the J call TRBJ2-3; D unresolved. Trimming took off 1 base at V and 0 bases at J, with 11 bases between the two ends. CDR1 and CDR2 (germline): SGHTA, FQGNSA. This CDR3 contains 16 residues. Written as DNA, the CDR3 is TGTGCCAGCAGCTTAGGCGGACCAACTAGCACAGATACGCAGTATTTT. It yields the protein CASSLGGPTSTDTQYF.